Shown below are 21 T cell receptor beta chains from a single sample sequenced in a study of T cells after yellow fever vaccination. MiXCR, run by TCRdb on the 5' RACE reads, gives a single entry per CDR3 protein. The sample includes 300,000 to 450,000 distinct CDR3 sequences, 8% to 9.5% seen only once; the top ten take around 17%. The source was PBMCs, collected more than 35 days after the first yellow fever vaccination. The receptor source for this set is a man younger than 35 who received the YFV17D yellow fever vaccine.

A few counts support this clonotype. The chain has TRBV5-4 and TRBJ1-2; D unclear. Trimming pared 0 bases from V and 2 bases from J, leaving 11 bases between. This CDR3 spans 15 amino acids. The V gene's germline CDR1 is SGHNT and CDR2 YYREEE (reference sequence). CDR3: CASSLELAANYGYTF. In DNA form, the CDR3 reads TGTGCCAGCAGCTTGGAGTTGGCGGCAAACTATGGCTACACCTTC.

The chain recombines TRBV18 with TRBJ1-1; TRBD1 is a possible D gene (5 bases). This CDR3 is built from 14 residues. CDR1 KGHSH and CDR2 LQKENI come from the germline V gene. Trimming shortened V by 3 bases and J by 7 bases, and 15 bases separated the two germline ends. The CDR3 bases are TGTGCCAGCTCACCCCCAGGGCAAACCCTTGAAGCTTTCTTT. Its translation is CASSPPGQTLEAFF.

This clonotype was counted between two and nine times. This sequence joins TRBV24-1 and TRBJ2-5; D gene ambiguous. The CDR3 is made up of 14 amino acids. CDR1 is KGHDR and CDR2 is SFDVKD in the germline V gene. V dropped 7 bases and J dropped 5 bases, with 16 bases sitting between them. This CDR3 reads CATSLDGGSETQYF. Written as DNA, the CDR3 is TGTGCCACCAGCTTGGACGGCGGATCGGAGACCCAGTACTTC.

This chain joins TRBV5-1 and TRBJ1-5; tentatively, D is TRBD1 (6 bases). This CDR3 is built from 18 residues. The germline V gene has CDR1 SGHRS and CDR2 YFSETQ. V dropped 0 bases and J dropped 0 bases, with 16 bases sitting between them. CDR3 region: CASSLAWTAPYSNQPQHF. CDR3 DNA sequence: TGCGCCAGCAGCTTGGCCTGGACAGCCCCTTATAGCAATCAGCCCCAGCATTTT.

The V and J genes are TRBV19 and TRBJ2-1; 7 bases map to TRBD1. The CDR3 loop spans 14 amino acids. The V and J ends lost 6 bases and 2 bases, in that order; junction bases with no gene match: 4. The germline gives CDR1 LNHDA, CDR2 SQIVND (reference sequence). The CDR3 here is CASRQGLTYNEQFF. In DNA form, the CDR3 reads TGTGCCAGTAGACAGGGGCTAACCTACAATGAGCAGTTCTTC.

At least ten counts were recorded for this clonotype. J is TRBJ2-5 and V is TRBV10-3; TRBD1 agrees at 9 bases. Looked up from germline, CDR1 is ENHRY and CDR2 is SYGVKD. This CDR3 contains 18 residues. Trimming at V came to 8 bases and at J to 2 bases, leaving 18 bases not matched to a gene. CDR3 in DNA: TGTGCCATCGGTCCACGGACAGGGGATCGAGGTAGTCAAGAGACCCAGTACTTC. It yields the protein CAIGPRTGDRGSQETQYF.

This clonotype was seen only a few times. V gene TRBV28 combines with J gene TRBJ2-7; D is tentatively TRBD1 or TRBD2 (5 bases each). Trimming took off 9 bases at V and 2 bases at J, with 17 bases between the two ends. This CDR3 contains 14 residues. Germline V CDR1 and CDR2: MDHEN, SYDVKM. In DNA, the CDR3 is TGTGCCAGTAGTCCACGGGGACCTACCTACGAGCAGTACGTC. It yields the protein CASSPRGPTYEQYV.

The V gene is TRBV12-3 or TRBV12-4, the J gene TRBJ1-5; TRBD1 aligns across 7 bases. The CDR3 spans 14 residues. V was clipped by 6 bases and J by 11 bases; unmatched bases: 13. CDR3 region: CASSADRVVWTQHF. The CDR3 DNA sequence: TGTGCCAGCAGCGCCGACAGGGTAGTCTGGACCCAGCATTTT.

This clonotype was counted at least ten times. V gene TRBV5-1 combines with J gene TRBJ2-3; possibly TRBD1 for D (6 bases). CDR3 length: 13 residues. V shed 3 bases and J shed 1 base, with 6 bases lying between them. Germline CDR1 and CDR2: SGHRS and YFSETQ. The CDR3 loop is CASSWTGTDTQYF. CDR3 sequence (DNA): TGCGCCAGCAGCTGGACAGGCACAGATACGCAGTATTTT.

The V call is TRBV5-1, the J call TRBJ1-1; a weak D match, TRBD1 (6 bases). CDR3 length: 13 residues. V dropped 6 bases and J dropped 1 base, with 10 bases sitting between them. Germline CDR1 is SGHRS and CDR2 is YFSETQ. CDR3 sequence: CASMGAANTEAFF. For the CDR3, the DNA is TGCGCCAGCATGGGGGCAGCGAACACTGAAGCTTTCTTT. Full variable domain (missing parts from reference TRBV5-1 and TRBJ1-1): KAGVTQTPRYLIKTRGQQVTLSCSPISGHRSVSWYQQTPGQGLQFLFEYFSETQRNKGNFPGRFSGRQFSNSRSEMNVSTLELGDSALYLCASMGAANTEAFFGQGTRLTVV.

This clonotype turned up a few times. This sequence joins TRBV6-4 and TRBJ2-2; perhaps TRBD2 as D (5 bases). CDR3 length: 15 residues. CDR1 is MRHNA, CDR2 SNTAGT, per germline. The V end was cut by 0 bases, the J end by 1 base, with 6 bases between. The CDR3 region is CASSDSAGNTGELFF. Written as DNA, the CDR3 is TGTGCCAGCAGTGACTCGGCGGGGAACACCGGGGAGCTGTTTTTT.

This clonotype was detected only a few times. The chain is built from TRBV20-1 and TRBJ1-2; possible D gene TRBD1, 5 bases. Germline loops: CDR1 DFQATT, CDR2 SNEGSKA (reference sequence). Trimming shortened V by 0 bases and J by 8 bases, and 13 bases separated the two germline ends. The CDR3 spans 13 residues. The CDR3: CSARDLGRGGYTF. The CDR3, as DNA: TGCAGTGCTAGAGATCTAGGGAGGGGAGGCTACACCTTC.

The chain carries TRBV12-3 or TRBV12-4 and TRBJ1-6, with 8 bases that match TRBD1. This CDR3 region has 16 residues. The junction had 16 bases not matched to a gene; V was cut back by 3 bases and J by 15 bases. CDR3 residues: CASSFYSGTGGFDLHF. CDR3 in DNA: TGTGCCAGCAGTTTTTACTCCGGGACAGGCGGCTTCGACCTCCACTTT.

The V and J genes are TRBV11-2 and TRBJ1-1, with D perhaps TRBD1 (5 bases). Per the germline V gene, CDR1 is SGHAT and CDR2 is FQNNGV. This CDR3 has 14 residues. Trimming cost V 4 bases and J 4 bases, with 13 bases left between them. CDR3: CASSSVQGGTEAFF. The CDR3 nucleotides are TGTGCCAGCAGCTCGGTTCAGGGTGGCACTGAAGCTTTCTTT.

J is TRBJ2-2 and V is TRBV5-4; D remains ambiguous. Germline loops: CDR1 SGHNT, CDR2 YYREEE (reference sequence). This CDR3 comprises 14 residues. V dropped 4 bases and J dropped 8 bases, with 15 bases sitting between them. CDR3 loop: CASSPEPTTGELFF. The CDR3 coding sequence is TGTGCCAGCAGCCCGGAGCCAACGACGGGGGAGCTGTTTTTT.

This clonotype was observed a handful of times. This rearrangement joins TRBV7-8 to TRBJ1-2; D gene unclear. The CDR3 sequence is 14 residues long. Trimming left V 1 base short and J 4 bases short, with 10 bases between. The germline V gene has CDR1 SGHVS and CDR2 FQNEAQ. As DNA, the CDR3 is TGTGCCAGCAGCTTAGTAGTATACAGCTATGGCTACACCTTC. Translation: CASSLVVYSYGYTF.

This clonotype showed up just a few times. The V call is TRBV27, the J call TRBJ2-3, with D maybe TRBD1 (6 bases). Germline CDR1 MNHEY, CDR2 SMNVEV (reference sequence). Trimming left V 2 bases short and J 3 bases short, with 18 bases between. The CDR3 is 17 amino acids. CDR3 sequence: CASSLRAGVRATDTQYF. DNA for the CDR3: TGTGCCAGCAGTTTAAGGGCAGGGGTCCGGGCGACAGATACGCAGTATTTT.

The chain employs TRBV9 and TRBJ2-1, with a possible D match to TRBD1 (5 bases). Germline V gene data show CDR1 as SGDLS and CDR2 as YYNGEE. V lost 0 bases to trimming and J lost 1 base, with 8 bases between them. The CDR3 length is 15 residues. The chain's CDR3 is CASSVAKGSYNEQFF. CDR3 coding DNA: TGTGCCAGCAGCGTAGCGAAGGGGTCCTACAATGAGCAGTTCTTC.

This clonotype appeared many times. The CDR3 DNA reads TGTGCCAGCAGGGATAACACTGAAGCTTTCTTT. It codes for CASRDNTEAFF. V gene TRBV6-2 or TRBV6-3 combines with J gene TRBJ1-1; no clear D gene. Per germline, CDR1 MNHEY and CDR2 SVGEGT. The CDR3 is 11 amino acids. Trimming left V 6 bases short and J 2 bases short, with 4 bases between.

This clonotype occurred a few times. The chain uses TRBV2 and TRBJ2-2; a weak D match, TRBD1 (5 bases). Germline-derived CDR1 and CDR2 are SNHLY and FYNNEI. The CDR3 runs to 13 residues. The V end was cut by 4 bases, the J end by 7 bases, with 10 bases between. The CDR3 DNA sequence: TGTGCCAGCAGTGGGACACTTGGCGGGGAGCTGTTTTTT. This translates into CASSGTLGGELFF.

The chain carries TRBV3-1 and TRBJ2-3; D ambiguous. Germline V CDR1 and CDR2: LGHDT, YNNKEL (reference sequence). The CDR3 is made up of 14 amino acids. Trimming stripped 0 bases from V and 2 bases from J, with 6 bases between. The CDR3 nucleotides read TGTGCCAGCAGCCAAGAAGGGTTCACAGATACGCAGTATTTT. Encoded protein: CASSQEGFTDTQYF.